This passage covers 8 T cell receptor beta chains from one sample sequenced in a study of T-cell memory formation after mild COVID-19. TCRdb used MiXCR to reprocess the 5' RACE reads, holding one entry per CDR3 protein. In the table there are about 600,000 distinct CDR3 sequences, roughly 20% of which are singletons. The specimen sequenced was PBMCs or a T cell subset sorted from them (not recorded which). Receptors originate from an adult woman who had mild COVID-19 (a few samples of this study predate the infection). Cell type and time point are not known.

CDR3 in amino acids: CASGQGADTGELFF. The CDR3 DNA reads TGTGCCAGTGGACAGGGGGCGGACACCGGGGAGCTGTTTTTT. The genes are TRBV12-3 or TRBV12-4 and TRBJ2-2; 11 bases match TRBD1. The CDR3 runs 14 residues. Trimming removed 9 bases from V and 3 bases from J; junction bases left unmatched: 3.

The chain links TRBV4-3 to TRBJ2-7; D may be TRBD1 or TRBD2 (5 bases each). From germline, CDR1 is LGHNA and CDR2 YSLEER. Trimming stripped 0 bases from V and 1 base from J, with 10 bases between. The CDR3 totals 15 residues. CDR3 amino acids: CASSQDEGPSYEQYF. CDR3 DNA sequence: TGCGCCAGCAGCCAAGATGAGGGACCGTCCTACGAGCAGTACTTC.

The table lists this clonotype with many counts. The gene calls are TRBV6-2 or TRBV6-3 and TRBJ2-7; no firm D call. The V end lost 5 bases, the J end lost 4 bases, and 6 bases lay between the germline ends. From germline, CDR1 is MNHEY and CDR2 SVGEGT. CDR3 size: 11 residues. Here the CDR3 reads CASSDGYEQYF. DNA for the CDR3: TGTGCCAGCAGTGACGGTTACGAGCAGTACTTC.

This clonotype appeared once. This chain uses TRBV7-6 with TRBJ1-4; 7 positions match TRBD1. The germline gives CDR1 SGHVS, CDR2 FNYEAQ. The V gene end was trimmed by 5 bases and the J gene end by 5 bases; junction bases not matched to a gene: 11. This CDR3 is built from 16 residues. In DNA form, the CDR3 reads TGTGCCAGCAGCCAACTTCCGGGACAGTTAAATGAAAAACTGTTTTTT. Its protein product is CASSQLPGQLNEKLFF.

This clonotype was counted only a few times. CDR3 in amino acids: CSAHSPGGNQPQHF. CDR3 DNA: TGCAGTGCTCACAGTCCGGGAGGCAATCAGCCCCAGCATTTT. The V call is TRBV20-1, the J call TRBJ1-5; no reliable D call. This CDR3 is 14 amino acids long. Germline V gene data show CDR1 as DFQATT and CDR2 as SNEGSKA (reference sequence). With 5 bases removed from V and 2 bases from J, the gap between germline ends came to 13 bases.

Here the CDR3 DNA reads TGTGCCACCAGTCGCGGTAGCTCAGGGACGGCTAGCAAAGGCTACACCTTC. It translates to CATSRGSSGTASKGYTF. V is TRBV24-1 and J is TRBJ1-2, with a possible D match to TRBD1 (5 bases). CDR3 length: 17 amino acids. V was clipped by 6 bases and J by 8 bases, with 27 bases between them. CDR1 and CDR2 (germline): KGHDR, SFDVKD.

The table lists this clonotype with a few counts. The chain joins TRBV20-1 to TRBJ2-3; D is unclear. Trimming took off 0 bases at V and 2 bases at J, with 9 bases between the two ends. The CDR3 is made up of 14 amino acids. CDR1 and CDR2 (germline): DFQATT, SNEGSKA (reference sequence). The CDR3 protein is CSARDRMYTDTQYF. The CDR3 nucleotides are TGCAGTGCTAGAGATCGAATGTACACAGATACGCAGTATTTT.

The gene calls are TRBV20-1 and TRBJ2-1; 11 nucleotides align to TRBD2. Germline CDR1 is DFQATT and CDR2 is SNEGSKA (reference sequence). V dropped 6 bases and J dropped 9; count of bases not matched to a gene: 10. The CDR3 contains 14 residues. The CDR3 region has the DNA TGCAGTGCCCCGACTAGCGGGGTGCTAATTGAGCAGTTCTTC. Its translation: CSAPTSGVLIEQFF.